This paragraph covers one T cell receptor (beta chain) sequence. Germline V gives CDR1 LGHDT, CDR2 YNNKEL (reference sequence). This CDR3 contains 15 residues. The V end was cut by 4 bases, the J end by 3 bases, with 15 bases between. The entry originates in a study of blood T cell repertoires in COVID-19. In the study overall: PBMCs, B-cell-depleted T cells, or T cells provided the cDNA or gDNA that made up the material.

In the original processing: By means of reference gene primer amplification, nucleated cell counts were estimated. Using immunoSEQ multiplex PCR, the repertoire was profiled, and TCRdb retains in-frame clones only, with some absent. V, J and clone size are those of that table, while D and trimming were read from the DNA. Here the sample spans approximately 30,000 clones, 85% being singletons. What was sequenced was peripheral blood. The receptor was isolated from a human donor in a cohort sampled during active COVID-19. The V call is TRBV3-1 (or the pseudogene TRBV3-2), the J call TRBJ1-2; TRBD1 is a possible D gene (5 bases). CDR3 sequence reads: CASSPNLGADYGYTF. In nucleotides, the CDR3 is TGTGCCAGCAGCCCCAACTTAGGGGCCGACTATGGCTACACCTTC.